These 5 T cell receptor beta chains share one sample of origin, sequenced in a study of blood T cell repertoires in COVID-19. Here immunoSEQ multiplex PCR was the method, and the copy in TCRdb shows in-frame clones only, minus some. This sample has about 170,000 clones, with more than 70% found just once. Sequencing input: peripheral blood. The source is a man aged 45 to 65 who had recovered from COVID-19.

The rearrangement joins TRBV11-2 to TRBJ1-3; D unresolved. The V end lost 5 bases, the J end lost 0 bases, and 14 bases lay between the germline ends. This CDR3 contains 16 residues. Germline values: CDR1 SGHAT, CDR2 FQNNGV. CDR3 nucleotide sequence: TGTGCCAGCAGCCCCAAAGCGCGGTTCTCTGGAAACACCATATATTTT. Amino acid sequence: CASSPKARFSGNTIYF.

The chain recombines TRBV5-8 with TRBJ2-3; 11 bases are shared with TRBD2. Losses at the gene ends were 3 bases for V and 0 bases for J; bases not matched to a gene: 12. The CDR3 extends over 19 amino acids. Germline V lookup: CDR1 SGHTS, CDR2 YDEGEE. CDR3 nucleotide sequence: TGTGCCAGCAGCTGGGGGGGGACTAGCGGATCCTCGAGCACAGATACGCAGTATTTT. As protein: CASSWGGTSGSSSTDTQYF. The full variable domain, its missing parts supplied by reference TRBV5-8 and TRBJ2-3, is EAGVTQSPTHLIKTRGQQATLRCSPISGHTSVYWYQQALGLGLQFLLWYDEGEERNRGNFPPRFSGRQFPNYSSELNVNALELEDSALYLCASSWGGTSGSSSTDTQYFGPGTRLTVL.

The chain couples TRBV29-1 to TRBJ2-7; 8 bases match TRBD1. The V gene end was trimmed by 5 bases and the J gene end by 4 bases; junction bases not matched to a gene: 7. From germline, CDR1 is SQVTM and CDR2 ANQGSEA. The CDR3 has 13 amino acids. The CDR3 reads CSVLDRGSYEQYF. CDR3 DNA: TGCAGCGTTTTAGACAGGGGATCATACGAGCAGTACTTC.

V usage is TRBV24-1 and J usage is TRBJ2-3; tentative D call: TRBD2 (7 bases). CDR3 length equals 13 residues. In germline, CDR1 is KGHDR, CDR2 SFDVKD. Trimming took 7 bases from V and 1 from J, leaving 8 bases between them. The CDR3 sequence: CATRGGGTDTQYF. As DNA, the CDR3 is TGTGCCACCAGAGGGGGGGGCACAGATACGCAGTATTTT.

The V gene is TRBV6-5, the J gene TRBJ1-2, with D tentatively TRBD1 (5 bases). Germline lookup yields CDR1 MNHEY and CDR2 SVGAGI. The germline V and J ends were trimmed by 2 bases and 8 bases, with 15 bases remaining between them. CDR3 length: 14 residues. Here the CDR3 reads CASSYGAGISGYTF. The CDR3 DNA reads as TGTGCCAGCAGTTACGGGGCAGGGATTTCGGGCTACACCTTC.